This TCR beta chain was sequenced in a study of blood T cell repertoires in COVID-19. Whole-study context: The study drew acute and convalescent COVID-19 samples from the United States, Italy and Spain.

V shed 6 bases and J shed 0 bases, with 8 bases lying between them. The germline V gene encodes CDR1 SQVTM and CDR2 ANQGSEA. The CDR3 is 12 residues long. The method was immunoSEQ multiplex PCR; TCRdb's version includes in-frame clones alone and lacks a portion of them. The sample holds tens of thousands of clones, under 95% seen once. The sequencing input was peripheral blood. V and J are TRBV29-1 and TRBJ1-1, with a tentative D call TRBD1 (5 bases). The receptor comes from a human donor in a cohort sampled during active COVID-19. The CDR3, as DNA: TGCAGCGTAAGGGGTGTGAACACTGAAGCTTTCTTT. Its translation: CSVRGVNTEAFF.